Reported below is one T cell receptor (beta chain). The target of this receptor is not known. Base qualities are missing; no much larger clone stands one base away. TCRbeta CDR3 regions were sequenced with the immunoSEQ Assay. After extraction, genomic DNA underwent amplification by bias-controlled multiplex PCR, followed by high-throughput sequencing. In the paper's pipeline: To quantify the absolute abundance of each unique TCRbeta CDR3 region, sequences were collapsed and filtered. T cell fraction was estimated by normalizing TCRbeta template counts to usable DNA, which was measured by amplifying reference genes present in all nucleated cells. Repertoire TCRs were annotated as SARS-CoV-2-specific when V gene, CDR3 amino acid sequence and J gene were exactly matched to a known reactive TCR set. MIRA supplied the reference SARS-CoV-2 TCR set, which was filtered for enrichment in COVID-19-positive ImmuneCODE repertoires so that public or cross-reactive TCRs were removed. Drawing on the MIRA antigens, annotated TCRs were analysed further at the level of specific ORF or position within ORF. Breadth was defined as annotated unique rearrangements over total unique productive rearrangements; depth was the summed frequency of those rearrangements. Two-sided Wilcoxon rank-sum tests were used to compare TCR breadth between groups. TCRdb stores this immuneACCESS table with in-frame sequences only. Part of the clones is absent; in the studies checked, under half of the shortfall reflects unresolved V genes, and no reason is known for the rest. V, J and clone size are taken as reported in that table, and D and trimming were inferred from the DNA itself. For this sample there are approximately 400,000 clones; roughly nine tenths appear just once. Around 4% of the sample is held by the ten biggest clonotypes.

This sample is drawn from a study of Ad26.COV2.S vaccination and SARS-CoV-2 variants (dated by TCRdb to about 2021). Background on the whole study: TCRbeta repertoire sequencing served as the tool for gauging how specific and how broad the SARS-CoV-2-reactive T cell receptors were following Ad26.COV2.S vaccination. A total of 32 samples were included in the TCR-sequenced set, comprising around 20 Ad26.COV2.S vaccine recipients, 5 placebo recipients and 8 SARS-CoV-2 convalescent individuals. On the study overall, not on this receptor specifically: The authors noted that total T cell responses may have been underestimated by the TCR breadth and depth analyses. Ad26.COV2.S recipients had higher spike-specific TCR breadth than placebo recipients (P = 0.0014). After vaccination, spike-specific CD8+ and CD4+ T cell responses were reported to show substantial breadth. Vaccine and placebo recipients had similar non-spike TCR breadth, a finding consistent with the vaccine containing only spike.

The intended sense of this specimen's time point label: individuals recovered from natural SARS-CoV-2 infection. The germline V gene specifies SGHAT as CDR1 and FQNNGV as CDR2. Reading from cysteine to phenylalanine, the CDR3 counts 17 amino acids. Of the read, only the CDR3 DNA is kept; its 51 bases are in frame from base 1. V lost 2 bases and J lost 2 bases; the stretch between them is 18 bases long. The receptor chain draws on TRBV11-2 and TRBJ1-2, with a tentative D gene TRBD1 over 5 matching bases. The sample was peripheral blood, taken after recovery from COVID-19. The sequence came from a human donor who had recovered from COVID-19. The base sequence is TGTGCCAGCAGCTTATGGGACTCCGGAGGGGCCAACTATGGCTACACCTTC. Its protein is CASSLWDSGGANYGYTF.